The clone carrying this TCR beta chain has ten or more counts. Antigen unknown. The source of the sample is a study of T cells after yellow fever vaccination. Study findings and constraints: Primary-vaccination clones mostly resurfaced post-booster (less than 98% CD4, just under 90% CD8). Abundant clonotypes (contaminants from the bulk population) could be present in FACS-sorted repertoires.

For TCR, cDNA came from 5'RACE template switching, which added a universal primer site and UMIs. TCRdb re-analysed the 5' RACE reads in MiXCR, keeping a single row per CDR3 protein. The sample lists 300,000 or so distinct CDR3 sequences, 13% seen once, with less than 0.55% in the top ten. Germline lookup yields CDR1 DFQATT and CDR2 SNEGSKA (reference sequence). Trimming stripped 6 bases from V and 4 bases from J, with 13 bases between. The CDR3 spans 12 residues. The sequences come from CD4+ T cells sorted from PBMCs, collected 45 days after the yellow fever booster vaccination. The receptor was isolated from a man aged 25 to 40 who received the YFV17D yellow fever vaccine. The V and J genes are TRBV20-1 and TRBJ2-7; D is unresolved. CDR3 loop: CSASPVRYEQYF. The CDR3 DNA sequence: TGCAGTGCCTCCCCGGTCCGATACGAGCAGTACTTC.